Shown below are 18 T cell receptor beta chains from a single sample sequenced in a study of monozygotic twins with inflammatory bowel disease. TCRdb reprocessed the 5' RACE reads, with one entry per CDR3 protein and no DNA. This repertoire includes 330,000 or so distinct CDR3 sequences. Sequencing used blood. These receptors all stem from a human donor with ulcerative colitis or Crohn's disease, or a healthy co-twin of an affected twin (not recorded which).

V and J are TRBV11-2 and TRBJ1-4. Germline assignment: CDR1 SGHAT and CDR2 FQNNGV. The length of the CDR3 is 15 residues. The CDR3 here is CASSLATSMNEKLFF.

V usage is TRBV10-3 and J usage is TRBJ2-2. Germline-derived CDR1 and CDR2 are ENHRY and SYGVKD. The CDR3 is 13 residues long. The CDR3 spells CAIILTTTGELFF.

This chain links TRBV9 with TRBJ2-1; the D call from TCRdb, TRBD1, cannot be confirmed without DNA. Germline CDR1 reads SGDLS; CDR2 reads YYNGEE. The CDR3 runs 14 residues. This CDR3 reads CASSVGAIYNEQFF.

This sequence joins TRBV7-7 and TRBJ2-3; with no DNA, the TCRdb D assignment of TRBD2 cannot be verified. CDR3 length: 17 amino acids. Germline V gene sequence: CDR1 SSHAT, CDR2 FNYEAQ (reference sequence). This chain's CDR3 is CASSPLSTSGRTDTQYF.

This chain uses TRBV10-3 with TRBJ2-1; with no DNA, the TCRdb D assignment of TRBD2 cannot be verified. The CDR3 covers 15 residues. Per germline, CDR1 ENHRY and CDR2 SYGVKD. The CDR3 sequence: CATKAGGTYNNEQFF.

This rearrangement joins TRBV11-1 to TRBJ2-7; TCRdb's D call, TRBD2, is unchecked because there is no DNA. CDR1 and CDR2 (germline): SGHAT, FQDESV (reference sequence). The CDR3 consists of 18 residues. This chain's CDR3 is CASSLEGPAEGYSYEQYF.

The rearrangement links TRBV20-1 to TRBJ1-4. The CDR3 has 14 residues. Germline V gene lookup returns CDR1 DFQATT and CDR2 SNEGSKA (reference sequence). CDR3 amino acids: CSASTPSTNEKLFF.

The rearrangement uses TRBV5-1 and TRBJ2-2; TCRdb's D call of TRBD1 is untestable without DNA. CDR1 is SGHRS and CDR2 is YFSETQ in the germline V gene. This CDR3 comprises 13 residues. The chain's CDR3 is CASRPGGTGELFF.

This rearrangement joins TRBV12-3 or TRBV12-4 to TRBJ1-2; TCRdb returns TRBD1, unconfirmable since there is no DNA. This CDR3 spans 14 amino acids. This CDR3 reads CASSFGTGFYGYTF.

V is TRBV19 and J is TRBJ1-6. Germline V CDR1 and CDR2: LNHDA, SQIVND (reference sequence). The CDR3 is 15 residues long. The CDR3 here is CASNAVDSYNSPLHF.

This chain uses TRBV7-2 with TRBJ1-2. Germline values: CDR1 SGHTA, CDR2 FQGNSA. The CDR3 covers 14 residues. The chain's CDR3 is CASSLPRIGEGYTF. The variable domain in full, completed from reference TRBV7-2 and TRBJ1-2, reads GAGVSQSPSNKVTEKGKDVELRCDPISGHTALYWYRQSLGQGLEFLIYFQGNSAPDKSGLPSDRFSAERTGGSVSTLTIQRTQQEDSAVYLCASSLPRIGEGYTFGSGTRLTVV.

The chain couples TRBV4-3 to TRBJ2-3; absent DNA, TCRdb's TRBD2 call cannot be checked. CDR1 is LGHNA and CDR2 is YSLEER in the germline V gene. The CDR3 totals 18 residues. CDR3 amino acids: CASSQETQGLESTDTQYF.

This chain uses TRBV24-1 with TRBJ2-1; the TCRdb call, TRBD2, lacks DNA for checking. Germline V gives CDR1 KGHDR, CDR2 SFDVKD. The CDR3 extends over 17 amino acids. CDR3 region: CATSDLASGSVYNEQFF.

The CDR3 here is CASIRGREAFF. The V call is TRBV3-1, the J call TRBJ1-1; there is no DNA to check the TCRdb D call of TRBD1. CDR1 and CDR2 from the germline V gene are LGHDT and YNNKEL (reference sequence). The CDR3 extends over 11 amino acids.

CDR3 amino acids: CASSQDGSLGFGTEAFF. The chain joins TRBV14 to TRBJ1-1. The CDR3 sequence is 17 residues long. Germline values: CDR1 SGHDN, CDR2 FVKESK.

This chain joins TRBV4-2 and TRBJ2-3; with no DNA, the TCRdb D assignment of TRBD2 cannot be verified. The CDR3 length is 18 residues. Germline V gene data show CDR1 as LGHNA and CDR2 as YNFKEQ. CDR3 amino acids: CASSHASWTNSEGDTQYF.

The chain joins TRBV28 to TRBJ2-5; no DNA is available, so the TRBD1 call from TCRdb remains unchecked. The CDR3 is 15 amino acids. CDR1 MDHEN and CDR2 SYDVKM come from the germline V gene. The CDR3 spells CASSRGGMYQETQYF.

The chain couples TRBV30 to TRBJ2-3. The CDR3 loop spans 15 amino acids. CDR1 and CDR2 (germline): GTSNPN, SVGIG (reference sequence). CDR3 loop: CAWSAHSSSTDTQYF.